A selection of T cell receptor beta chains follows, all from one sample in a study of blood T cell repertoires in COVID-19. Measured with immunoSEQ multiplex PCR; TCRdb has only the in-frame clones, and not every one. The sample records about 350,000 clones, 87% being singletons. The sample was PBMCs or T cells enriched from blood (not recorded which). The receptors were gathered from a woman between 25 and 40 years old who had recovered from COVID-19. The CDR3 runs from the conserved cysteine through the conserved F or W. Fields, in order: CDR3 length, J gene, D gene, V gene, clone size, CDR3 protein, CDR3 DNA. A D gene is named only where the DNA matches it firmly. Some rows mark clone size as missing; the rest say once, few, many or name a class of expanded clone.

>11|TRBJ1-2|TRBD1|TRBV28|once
CASSQTRDSFF
TGTGCCAGCAGCCAAACCCGGGACAGTTTCTTC
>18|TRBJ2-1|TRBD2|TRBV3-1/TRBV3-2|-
CASSHRTSGGASYNEQFF
TGTGCCAGCAGCCACAGGACTAGCGGGGGGGCCTCCTACAATGAGCAGTTCTTC
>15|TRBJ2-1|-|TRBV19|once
CASSIRRGQDNEQFF
TGTGCCAGTAGTATACGGCGCGGGCAGGACAATGAGCAGTTCTTC
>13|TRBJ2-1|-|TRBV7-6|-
CASSPLRYNEQFF
TGTGCCAGCAGCCCCCTTCGTTACAATGAGCAGTTCTTC
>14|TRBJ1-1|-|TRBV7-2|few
CASSLVVGNTEAFF
TGTGCCAGCAGCTTAGTGGTCGGGAACACTGAAGCTTTCTTT
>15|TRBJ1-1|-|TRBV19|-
CASTPNPGYGTEAFF
TGTGCCAGTACACCAAACCCGGGGTATGGCACTGAAGCTTTCTTT
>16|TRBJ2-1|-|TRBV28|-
CASSSRGLAVYNEQFF
TGTGCCAGCAGTTCTCGGGGTCTAGCAGTCTACAATGAGCAGTTCTTC
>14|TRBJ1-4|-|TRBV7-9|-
CASSPGETNEKLFF
TGTGCCAGCAGCCCAGGGGAGACTAATGAAAAACTGTTTTTT
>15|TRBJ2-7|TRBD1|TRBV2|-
CASSDVGTVSYEQYF
TGTGCCAGCAGTGACGTCGGGACAGTCTCCTACGAGCAGTACTTC
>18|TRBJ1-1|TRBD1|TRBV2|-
CASSDSADRGLMGTEAFF
TGTGCCAGCAGTGATTCGGCGGACAGGGGGCTAATGGGCACTGAAGCTTTCTTT
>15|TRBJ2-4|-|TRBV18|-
CASSPGGAAKNIQYF
TGTGCCAGCTCACCGGGGGGGGCGGCCAAAAACATTCAGTACTTC
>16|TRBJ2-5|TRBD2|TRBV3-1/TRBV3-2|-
CASSQDVERGVETQYF
TGTGCCAGCAGCCAAGATGTCGAGCGGGGGGTAGAGACCCAGTACTTC
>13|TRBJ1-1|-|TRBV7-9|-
CASSFSQVTEAFF
TGTGCCAGCAGCTTCTCGCAGGTAACTGAAGCTTTCTTT
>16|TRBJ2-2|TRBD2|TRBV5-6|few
CASSLLAGSNTGELFF
TGTGCCAGCAGCTTGCTAGCGGGCTCTAACACCGGGGAGCTGTTTTTT
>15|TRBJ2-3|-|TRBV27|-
CASSLGGVPTDTQYF
TGTGCCAGCAGTTTAGGCGGGGTCCCGACAGATACGCAGTATTTT
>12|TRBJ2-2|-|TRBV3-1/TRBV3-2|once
CASSQTVGELFF
TGTGCCAGCAGCCAGACAGTCGGGGAGCTGTTTTTT
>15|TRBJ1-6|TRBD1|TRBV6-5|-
CASSWTGAYNSPLHF
TGTGCCAGCAGTTGGACAGGGGCATATAATTCACCCCTCCACTTT
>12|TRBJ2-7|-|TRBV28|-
CASSLPGYEQYF
TGTGCCAGCAGTTTACCAGGGTACGAGCAGTACTTC
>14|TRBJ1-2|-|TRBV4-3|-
CASSQEQGSYGYTF
TGCGCCAGCAGCCAAGAACAGGGTAGCTATGGCTACACCTTC
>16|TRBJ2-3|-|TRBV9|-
CASSVDTGFSTDTQYF
TGTGCCAGCAGCGTGGATACAGGGTTTTCCACAGATACGCAGTATTTT
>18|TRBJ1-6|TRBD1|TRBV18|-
CASSPTPPGQGQNSPLHF
TGTGCCAGCTCACCTACGCCCCCTGGACAGGGACAGAATTCACCCCTCCACTTT
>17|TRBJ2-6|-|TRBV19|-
CASSTLVGGSGANVLTF
TGTGCCAGTAGTACCCTAGTAGGGGGATCTGGGGCCAACGTCCTGACTTTC
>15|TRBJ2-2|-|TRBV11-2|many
CASSWGHINTGELFF
TGTGCCAGCAGCTGGGGACATATCAACACCGGGGAGCTGTTTTTT
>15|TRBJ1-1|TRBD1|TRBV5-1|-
CASIRGPGMNTEAFF
TGCGCCAGCATTAGGGGGCCAGGCATGAACACTGAAGCTTTCTTT
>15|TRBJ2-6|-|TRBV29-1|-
CSVDTGRTGANVLTF
TGCAGCGTTGATACAGGGAGAACTGGGGCCAACGTCCTGACTTTC
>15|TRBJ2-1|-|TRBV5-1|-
CASSARDSLDDEQFF
TGCGCCAGCAGCGCCCGGGACTCCCTCGACGATGAGCAGTTCTTC
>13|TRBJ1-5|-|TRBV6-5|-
CASSFDFNQPQHF
TGTGCCAGCAGTTTCGACTTTAATCAGCCCCAGCATTTT
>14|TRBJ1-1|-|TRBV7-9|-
CASSSTGSNTEAFF
TGTGCCAGCAGTTCAACAGGCAGCAACACTGAAGCTTTCTTT
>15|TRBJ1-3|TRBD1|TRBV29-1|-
CSAGTGTASGNTIYF
TGCAGCGCTGGGACAGGGACGGCCTCCGGAAACACCATATATTTT